A single T cell receptor (beta chain) is shown here with its context. The sample comes from a study of shared clonotypes between healthy human individuals. Some clones are missing from TCRdb's copy, which holds only in-frame ones; the method was immunoSEQ multiplex PCR. The sample yields around 2.1 million clones, approximately 94% seen once. Naive CD8 isolation took CD45RO-negative cells positively selected for CCR7 and excluded terminally differentiated effector memory CD45RA+ cells. The donor cohort consisted entirely of Caucasian adults residing in Nashville, Tennessee. The CDR3 runs 14 residues. V trimming: 5 bases; J trimming: 4 bases; junction bases outside the gene matches: 3. Germline CDR1 is WNHNN and CDR2 is SYGVQD (reference sequence).

The chain links TRBV10-1 to TRBJ2-1; 9 nucleotides line up with TRBD2. The clonotype originates from a man aged 18 to 30 in good health. Some clones in this sample may be carry-over from other donors' samples. Input material: naive CD8+ T cells from PBMCs. In nucleotides, the CDR3 is TGCGCCAGCAGTCCTAGCGGGGCATACAATGAGCAGTTCTTC. Translated: CASSPSGAYNEQFF.